This entry lists 10 T cell receptor beta chains sequenced from one sample in a study of CD8 T cells in Susac syndrome. Reverse transcription used about 0.45 to 1 ug RNA and random hexamers. From the immunoSEQ multiplex PCR reads, TCRdb called clonotypes with MiXCR, one entry per CDR3 protein. The table lists approximately 210,000 distinct CDR3 sequences, 95% of them singletons. Sequenced sample: CD4+ T cells from PBMCs. Receptors originate from a human donor with multiple sclerosis.

CDR3 coding DNA: TGCAGTGCTATGGGAGGGGGAAGGGCCGGGGAGCTGTTTTTT. Residues: CSAMGGGRAGELFF. The V gene is TRBV20-1, the J gene TRBJ2-2, with a tentative D call TRBD2 (7 bases). The CDR3 runs 14 residues. Trimming cost V 4 bases and J 6 bases, with 15 bases left between them. CDR1 DFQATT and CDR2 SNEGSKA come from the germline V gene (reference sequence).

This rearrangement joins TRBV27 to TRBJ2-1; D is possibly TRBD2 (7 bases). Trimming took 4 bases from V and 5 from J, leaving 15 bases between them. The CDR3 runs 15 residues. CDR1 is MNHEY, CDR2 SMNVEV, per germline (reference sequence). CDR3 coding DNA: TGTGCCAGCAGTTCCCCGCGGGGGCGAAACAATGAGCAGTTCTTC. Translating it yields CASSSPRGRNNEQFF.

The V gene is TRBV29-1, the J gene TRBJ2-5; D might be TRBD1 (5 bases). V dropped 7 bases and J dropped 4 bases, with 19 bases sitting between them. Germline V CDR1 and CDR2: SQVTM, ANQGSEA. This CDR3 is 14 amino acids long. CDR3 protein: CSASKTEGLETQYF. CDR3 sequence (DNA): TGCAGCGCCTCCAAGACAGAAGGTTTAGAGACCCAGTACTTC. The full variable domain, its missing parts supplied by reference TRBV29-1 and TRBJ2-5, is SAVISQKPSRDICQRGTSLTIQCQVDSQVTMMFWYRQQPGQSLTLIATANQGSEATYESGFVIDKFPISRPNLTFSTLTVSNMSPEDSSIYLCSASKTEGLETQYFGPGTRLLVL.

Turning to this clonotype: One end of the junction is discordant with germline, which a read error may explain. This rearrangement joins TRBV15 to TRBJ2-1, with 8 bases identical to TRBD2. The CDR3 has 16 residues. CDR1 is LNHNV, CDR2 YYDKDF, per germline (reference sequence). CDR3 DNA sequence: TGTGCCACCAGAAGAGGTCACAGCGGGAGTCGGGATGAGCAGTTCTTC. As protein: CATRRGHSGSRDEQFF.

The chain's CDR3 is CASSLAAGTDTQYF. The CDR3 nucleotides read TGTGCCAGCAGCTTGGCGGCAGGGACAGATACGCAGTATTTT. The chain uses TRBV5-6 and TRBJ2-3; possible D gene TRBD1, 5 bases. Trimming left V 0 bases short and J 3 bases short, with 8 bases between. The CDR3 spans 14 residues. The germline CDR1 and CDR2 sequences are SGHDT and YYEEEE.

The J gene is TRBJ1-2, the V gene TRBV20-1; 8 bases line up with TRBD1. With 0 bases clipped from V and 3 bases from J, the junction kept 0 bases outside the gene matches. The germline V gene encodes CDR1 DFQATT and CDR2 SNEGSKA (reference sequence). CDR3 length equals 13 residues. The chain's CDR3 is CSARETGDYGYTF. The DNA for the CDR3 is TGCAGTGCTAGAGAGACAGGGGACTATGGCTACACCTTC.

This clonotype occurred once. This sequence joins TRBV18 and TRBJ2-7; D is undetermined. Trimming removed 6 bases from V and 5 bases from J, with 8 bases in between. The CDR3 sequence is 11 residues long. From germline, CDR1 is KGHSH and CDR2 LQKENI. The CDR3 is CASSGADEQYF. The CDR3 DNA reads TGTGCCAGCTCCGGCGCGGACGAGCAGTACTTC.

The chain is built from TRBV15 and TRBJ1-6; D is unclear. The V end lost 0 bases, the J end lost 7 bases, and 7 bases lay between the germline ends. The CDR3 has 14 residues. CDR1 is LNHNV, CDR2 YYDKDF, per germline (reference sequence). The CDR3 DNA reads TGTGCCACCAGCAGAGATACTGGGAATTCACCCCTCCACTTT. This codes for CATSRDTGNSPLHF.

The chain is built from TRBV20-1 and TRBJ2-3; D might be TRBD2 (5 bases). Trimming stripped 6 bases from V and 0 bases from J, with 10 bases between. This CDR3 has 13 residues. The germline CDR1 and CDR2 sequences are DFQATT and SNEGSKA (reference sequence). CDR3 residues: CSATRQSTDTQYF. CDR3 in DNA: TGCAGTGCAACTAGGCAAAGCACAGATACGCAGTATTTT.

CDR3 coding DNA: TGCGCCAGCAGCCCGTCGTGGCCGCAAAATGAGCAGTTCTTC. This codes for CASSPSWPQNEQFF. The rearrangement links TRBV5-1 to TRBJ2-1; no clear D gene. Germline V gene lookup returns CDR1 SGHRS and CDR2 YFSETQ. CDR3 length: 14 amino acids. Trimming left V 4 bases short and J 7 bases short, with 15 bases between.